This is a list of T cell receptor beta chains from one sample in a study of blood T cell repertoires in COVID-19. Profiling relied on immunoSEQ multiplex PCR, and the TCRdb table lists in-frame clones only, not all of them. The data show some 240,000 clones, 75% to 90% seen once. The sequenced material came from peripheral blood. The receptor source for this set is a woman in her sixties or seventies with active or convalescent COVID-19. The CDR3 runs from the conserved cysteine through the conserved F or W. A D gene is named only where the DNA matches it firmly. Clone size is not always given. Where it is, it says once, few, many or a class for expanded clones.

V	J	D	size	DNA	CDR3
TRBV7-9	TRBJ2-3	NA	NA	TGTGCCAGCAGCTCAGGAAATACGCAGTATTTT	CASSSGNTQYF
TRBV7-2	TRBJ2-5	TRBD2	once	TGTGCCAGCAGCCCTGACAGCGGGGGGCAAGAGACCCAGTACTTC	CASSPDSGGQETQYF
TRBV7-9	TRBJ2-7	NA	NA	TGTGCCAGCAGCTTGGCGGCCTCCTACGAGCAGTACTTC	CASSLAASYEQYF
TRBV2	TRBJ1-6	TRBD1	NA	TGTGCCAGCAGTGGGACAGGGATAGGGTCACCCCTCCACTTT	CASSGTGIGSPLHF
TRBV6-7	TRBJ2-5	TRBD2	NA	TGTGCCACCAAGGTAGCGGGGGACCTACAAGAGACCCAGTACTTC	CATKVAGDLQETQYF
TRBV11-2	TRBJ2-1	NA	NA	TGTGCCAGCAGCTTGGTCACACCGCAGTTCTTC	CASSLVTPQFF
TRBV6-6	TRBJ2-1	TRBD1	NA	TGTGCCAGTCGGGAGATACAGGGAGCAGGGGGCGAGTTCTTC	CASREIQGAGGEFF
TRBV21-1	TRBJ2-5	NA	NA	TGTGCCAGCGGACAGGTGTACCAAGAGACCCAGTACTTC	CASGQVYQETQYF
TRBV6-5	TRBJ2-7	TRBD1	NA	TGTGCCATCACAGGGGGCTCCTACGAGCAGTACTTC	CAITGGSYEQYF
TRBV11-2	TRBJ1-4	TRBD1	NA	TGTGCCAGCAGCTTAACAGGGGGCGGAACAACTAATGAAAAACTGTTTTTT	CASSLTGGGTTNEKLFF
TRBV7-9	TRBJ1-6	NA	NA	TGTGCCAGCAGTTCAAATTCACCCCTCCACTTT	CASSSNSPLHF
TRBV6-6	TRBJ1-2	TRBD1	once	TGTGCCAGCAGTTACCGGGGACAGGGTTTGGATGGCTACACCTTC	CASSYRGQGLDGYTF
TRBV2	TRBJ1-2	NA	NA	TGTGCCAGCACCCCATTGTGGACTCATAACTATGGCTACACCTTC	CASTPLWTHNYGYTF
TRBV5-1	TRBJ2-3	TRBD2	NA	TGCGCCAGCAACCAAGCGGGGACTTTGACAGATACGCAGTATTTT	CASNQAGTLTDTQYF
TRBV9	TRBJ2-3	TRBD2	few	TGTGCCAGCAGCGTAGAGCTTGGGAGGGGATGGGGCACAGATACGCAGTATTTT	CASSVELGRGWGTDTQYF
TRBV6-2/TRBV6-3	TRBJ1-5	TRBD1	NA	TGTGCCAGCAGTTACGACAGGGCTAAGGGCGGCAATCAGCCCCAGCATTTT	CASSYDRAKGGNQPQHF
TRBV19	TRBJ1-6	NA	few	TGTGCCAGTAGTAGGACCTCCCCGGCGGGTTCACCCCTCCACTTT	CASSRTSPAGSPLHF
TRBV7-2	TRBJ2-1	NA	NA	TGTGCCAGCAGCTTAGTGGAGTCCATCTACAATGAGCAGTTCTTC	CASSLVESIYNEQFF
TRBV7-9	TRBJ1-1	NA	NA	TGTGCCAGCGCTACAGGGAGCAACACTGAAGCTTTCTTT	CASATGSNTEAFF
TRBV9	TRBJ2-2	NA	NA	TGTGCCAGCAGCGTACTCGTCACCGGGGAGCTGTTTTTT	CASSVLVTGELFF
TRBV3-1/TRBV3-2	TRBJ2-4	NA	NA	TGTGCCAGCAGCCAAGACGGAGGAACCAAAAACATTCAGTACTTC	CASSQDGGTKNIQYF
TRBV5-1	TRBJ1-2	TRBD1	NA	TGCGCCAGCAGCGTAGGGACAGGGGAAGGGTATGGCTACACCTTC	CASSVGTGEGYGYTF
TRBV4-1	TRBJ1-1	NA	few	TGCGCCAGCAGCCAATCCAGGGGGAACACTGAAGCTTTCTTT	CASSQSRGNTEAFF
TRBV6-5	TRBJ1-2	NA	few	TGTGCCACCTCATTCTCGGACGGTGTCCGGGGTGGCTACACCTTC	CATSFSDGVRGGYTF
TRBV7-2	TRBJ2-5	TRBD2	NA	TGTGCCAGCAGCTTAAATAGCGGGGGTAACCAAGAGACCCAGTACTTC	CASSLNSGGNQETQYF
TRBV7-2	TRBJ2-1	TRBD1	NA	TGTGCCAGCAGCTTAGCTTACCGGGACAGGCAGTTCTTC	CASSLAYRDRQFF
TRBV6-2/TRBV6-3	TRBJ2-5	TRBD2	NA	TGTGCCAGCAGTTACTCTTATAGCGGGGAAAAAGAGACCCAGTACTTC	CASSYSYSGEKETQYF
TRBV20-1	TRBJ1-2	TRBD1	NA	TGCAGTGCTAGTGAGTCAGGGGGCGCCTTGCGGGGCTACACCTTC	CSASESGGALRGYTF
TRBV5-1	TRBJ1-6	TRBD1	NA	TGCGCCAGCAGCAAAGGGACAGGGTGGGGTCCCCTCCACTTT	CASSKGTGWGPLHF
TRBV27	TRBJ1-2	NA	NA	TGTGCCAGCAGTACGGGGACAACTACTAACTATGGCTACACCTTC	CASSTGTTTNYGYTF
TRBV5-1	TRBJ2-7	NA	once	TGCGCCAGCAGCTTTCCCTTCTCCTACGAGCAGTACTTC	CASSFPFSYEQYF
TRBV6-5	TRBJ1-2	NA	NA	TGTGCCAGCACCAAGGACAGCAACTATGGCTACACCTTC	CASTKDSNYGYTF
TRBV9	TRBJ1-3	NA	once	TGTGCCAGCAGCGCGGGGATGCACCTCTTCTCTGGAAACACCATATATTTT	CASSAGMHLFSGNTIYF
TRBV19	TRBJ1-1	NA	few	TGTGCCAGTAGTATAGGGACAGTTAACACTGAAGCTTTCTTT	CASSIGTVNTEAFF
TRBV29-1	TRBJ1-2	TRBD1	NA	TGCAGCGTTATTGGGCAGGGGGCGGATGGCTACACCTTC	CSVIGQGADGYTF
TRBV5-1	TRBJ2-3	TRBD1	NA	TGCGCCAGCAGCATTGGACAGGGGAACACAGATACGCAGTATTTT	CASSIGQGNTDTQYF
TRBV7-9	TRBJ2-7	NA	once	TGTGCCAGCAGCTTTCCAGGACTAACCGAGCAGTACTTC	CASSFPGLTEQYF
TRBV5-6	TRBJ1-6	TRBD1	NA	TGTGCCAGCAGCTTAACAGGGGGTAATTCACCCCTCCACTTT	CASSLTGGNSPLHF
TRBV5-1	TRBJ1-2	NA	few	TGCGCCAGCGGTCCGAAGCCGTCTAACTATGGCTACACCTTC	CASGPKPSNYGYTF
TRBV2	TRBJ1-2	TRBD1	NA	TGTGCCACGTTTTTAGGAGGGGGCGGGTATGGCTACACCTTC	CATFLGGGGYGYTF
TRBV7-2	TRBJ2-3	NA	NA	TGTGCCAGCAGCCCCTTAGGCAGGGACAACACAGATACGCAGTATTTT	CASSPLGRDNTDTQYF
TRBV28	TRBJ1-5	TRBD1	few	TGTGCCAGCAGTTTAAACAGGGGGCCCCAGCATTTT	CASSLNRGPQHF
TRBV5-1	TRBJ1-1	NA	NA	TGCGCCAGCAGCGTCACATTACAGGGTATAGGCACTGAAGCTTTCTTT	CASSVTLQGIGTEAFF
TRBV12-3/TRBV12-4	TRBJ1-2	NA	NA	TGTGCCAGCAGATGGGGGGTGAACTATGGCTACACCTTC	CASRWGVNYGYTF
TRBV7-8	TRBJ2-3	TRBD2	NA	TGTGCCAGCAGCTCTAGCGGGGGGGCGGCAGATACGCAGTATTTT	CASSSSGGAADTQYF
TRBV6-5	TRBJ1-2	TRBD1	NA	TGTGCCAGCAGGGTCAGCCCTGGACAGGGTGGCTACACCTTC	CASRVSPGQGGYTF
TRBV5-4	TRBJ2-1	TRBD1	NA	TGTGCCAGCAGCTACTCCGGGACAGGGCGGCCCCATGAGCAGTTCTTC	CASSYSGTGRPHEQFF
TRBV6-1	TRBJ2-5	NA	NA	TGTGCCAGCAGTGAAGAAGTCAGGGGCATTGGGGAGACCCAGTACTTC	CASSEEVRGIGETQYF
TRBV7-6	TRBJ2-5	TRBD1	NA	TGTGCCAGCAGCTCCGACAGGGTAGAGACCCAGTACTTC	CASSSDRVETQYF
TRBV21-1	TRBJ2-3	NA	NA	TGTGCCAGCAGCCAGGAGGGCGGGGGGGCAACAGATACGCAGTATTTT	CASSQEGGGATDTQYF
TRBV19	TRBJ1-2	TRBD1	NA	TGTGCCAGTAGTATAGTCGACAGGGAGGGCTACACCTTC	CASSIVDREGYTF
TRBV27	TRBJ1-2	NA	few	TGTGCCAGCAGGCCGGGACAAAGATATGGCTACACCTTC	CASRPGQRYGYTF
TRBV21-1	TRBJ1-5	NA	NA	TGTGCCAGCAGCAAAGAGGATGGACTGGGACAGCGAAATCAGCCCCAGCATTTT	CASSKEDGLGQRNQPQHF
TRBV7-9	TRBJ2-5	TRBD1	NA	TGTGCCAGCAGCTTACGCCCGGGACAGGGCCCAGAGACCCAGTACTTC	CASSLRPGQGPETQYF
TRBV5-1	TRBJ2-7	TRBD1	once	TGCGCCAGCAGCTTTTTGATCCCGGGACAGGGGTCCTCCTACGAGCAGTACTTC	CASSFLIPGQGSSYEQYF
TRBV13	TRBJ2-5	NA	NA	TGTGCCAGCAGCTTAGTTGCAGGGGCCGGCCAGGGAGAGACCCAGTACTTC	CASSLVAGAGQGETQYF
TRBV5-1	TRBJ1-1	NA	few	TGCGCCAGCAGCTTCGAGGGCGTCATGAACACTGAAGCTTTCTTT	CASSFEGVMNTEAFF
TRBV2	TRBJ2-5	NA	few	TGTGCCAGCAGCGCGGGACGGAAAGAGACCCAGTACTTC	CASSAGRKETQYF
TRBV3-1/TRBV3-2	TRBJ1-2	NA	NA	TGTGCCAGCAGCCAAGATGGGGGGAAAGATGGCTACACCTTC	CASSQDGGKDGYTF
TRBV10-1	TRBJ1-1	TRBD1	NA	TGCGCCAGCAGTCCCCAGGGGACAGGGGGGACTGAAGCTTTCTTT	CASSPQGTGGTEAFF